The 26 T cell receptor beta chains listed next were all sequenced from one sample in a study of metastatic and nonmetastatic thyroid tumors. TCRdb re-called the PCR reads with MiXCR. Here the sample spans some 16,000 clones, 12% being singletons. Among the patients, none had received any treatment before thyroid surgery. The material sequenced was tumor tissue. All receptors derive from a female donor with papillary thyroid cancer or a benign thyroid nodule (not recorded which). Some clones in this sample may be carry-over from other donors' samples.

This clone came up many times. The chain has TRBV20-1 and TRBJ2-2, with D possibly being TRBD2 (6 bases). The CDR3 consists of 14 residues. Germline loops: CDR1 DFQATT, CDR2 SNEGSKA (reference sequence). Trimming took off 3 bases at V and 0 bases at J, with 8 bases between the two ends. CDR3 coding DNA: TGCAGTGCTAGGGCTAGCGCGAACACCGGGGAGCTGTTTTTT. This encodes CSARASANTGELFF.

The chain carries TRBV5-1 and TRBJ2-3; 7 positions match TRBD2. This CDR3 comprises 16 residues. Unmatched junction bases numbered 6, after V lost 0 bases and J lost 2 bases. CDR1 is SGHRS, CDR2 YFSETQ, per germline. The CDR3: CASSLVSREFTDTQYF. CDR3 nucleotides: TGCGCCAGCAGCTTGGTATCGCGGGAGTTCACAGATACGCAGTATTTT.

This clone was seen ten or more times. V and J are TRBV10-3 and TRBJ2-1, with 13 bases matching TRBD2. Germline-derived CDR1 and CDR2 are ENHRY and SYGVKD. The CDR3 length is 15 residues. The V and J ends lost 6 bases and 9 bases, in that order; junction bases with no gene match: 8. The CDR3 DNA reads as TGTGCCATCAGGGTAGGACTAGCGGGAGACGGTGAGCAGTTCTTC. Protein: CAIRVGLAGDGEQFF.

This clone was found many times. This rearrangement joins TRBV9 to TRBJ2-3; D gene uncertain. CDR3 size: 13 residues. Trimming stripped 0 bases from V and 4 bases from J, with 6 bases between. Germline loops: CDR1 SGDLS, CDR2 YYNGEE. In DNA, the CDR3 is TGTGCCAGCAGCGTAGGGCCCCCAGATACGCAGTATTTT. This sequence encodes CASSVGPPDTQYF.

The chain links TRBV11-2 to TRBJ1-6; possibly TRBD1 for D (5 bases). Germline-derived CDR1 and CDR2 are SGHAT and FQNNGV. The CDR3 is 13 residues long. V dropped 0 bases and J dropped 15 bases, with 12 bases sitting between them. CDR3 nucleotide sequence: TGTGCCAGCAGCTTAGAATGGGGGTCTGGCCTCCACTTT. Protein product: CASSLEWGSGLHF. Full variable domain (remainder filled in from reference TRBV11-2 and TRBJ1-6): EAGVAQSPRYKIIEKRQSVAFWCNPISGHATLYWYQQILGQGPKLLIQFQNNGVVDDSQLPKDRFSAERLKGVDSTLKIQPAKLEDSAVYLCASSLEWGSGLHFGNGTRLTVT.

The table lists this clone with many counts. The chain joins TRBV12-3 or TRBV12-4 to TRBJ2-5; D possibly uses TRBD1 or TRBD2 (5 bases each). V lost 5 bases and J 5 bases, leaving 12 bases between the germline ends. The CDR3 covers 13 residues. CDR3 in DNA: TGTGCCAGCAGTGGAGGACACGGGGAGACCCAGTACTTC. Its translation is CASSGGHGETQYF.

The chain links TRBV20-1 to TRBJ1-5; 8 nucleotides agree with TRBD1. This CDR3 spans 15 amino acids. J lost 3 bases, V lost 5 bases, and 9 bases had no gene match. CDR1 is DFQATT, CDR2 SNEGSKA, per germline (reference sequence). CDR3 bases: TGCAGTGCTGAATCAAGGACAGGGAACAATCAGCCCCAGCATTTT. Amino acid sequence: CSAESRTGNNQPQHF.

This clone ranks as medium-sized. This chain joins TRBV20-1 and TRBJ2-2; a weak D match, TRBD2 (6 bases). The CDR3 is 18 amino acids. Germline assignment: CDR1 DFQATT and CDR2 SNEGSKA (reference sequence). Trimming took 0 bases from V and 4 from J, leaving 21 bases between them. The CDR3: CSARDSNAHPGGTGELFF. In nucleotides, the CDR3 is TGCAGTGCTAGAGATTCGAATGCACACCCCGGGGGCACCGGGGAGCTGTTTTTT.

Ten or more counts support this clone. The J gene is TRBJ2-5, the V gene TRBV11-2; D remains ambiguous. Germline V lookup: CDR1 SGHAT, CDR2 FQNNGV. V was cut by 2 bases and J by 2 bases, with 6 bases left in between. The CDR3 is 13 amino acids. The chain's CDR3 is CASSLRIQETQYF. CDR3 bases: TGTGCCAGCAGCTTACGAATTCAAGAGACCCAGTACTTC.

In this sample, this clone turned up many times. The chain links TRBV3-1 to TRBJ1-1, with D uncertain. The CDR3 is 14 residues long. CDR1 is LGHDT, CDR2 YNNKEL, per germline (reference sequence). V shed 1 base and J shed 4 bases, with 10 bases lying between them. The chain's CDR3 is CASSQGGGFTEAFF. In DNA, the CDR3 is TGTGCCAGCAGCCAAGGGGGAGGGTTCACTGAAGCTTTCTTT. The whole variable domain, remainder taken from reference TRBV3-1 and TRBJ1-1, is DTAVSQTPKYLVTQMGNDKSIKCEQNLGHDTMYWYKQDSKKFLKIMFSYNNKELIINETVPNRFSPKSPDKAHLNLHINSLELGDSAVYFCASSQGGGFTEAFFGQGTRLTVV.

This clone occurred many times. The chain carries TRBV20-1 and TRBJ1-3, with TRBD1 as a possible D gene (5 bases). Germline V gene sequence: CDR1 DFQATT, CDR2 SNEGSKA (reference sequence). The CDR3 contains 15 residues. V lost 3 bases and J 3 bases, leaving 15 bases between the germline ends. CDR3 sequence: CSASRGCGDGNTIYF. In DNA form, the CDR3 reads TGCAGTGCTAGCCGGGGGTGTGGGGATGGAAACACCATATATTTT.

This clone was counted at least ten times. The sample carries other DNA sequences with the same CDR3. The V gene is TRBV25-1, the J gene TRBJ1-6; possibly TRBD1 for D (6 bases). Germline V gives CDR1 MGHDK, CDR2 SYGVNS. The CDR3 contains 14 residues. V was pared by 4 bases and J by 7 bases, with 11 bases between. Written as DNA, the CDR3 is TGTGCCAGCAGTGCCCGGACAGAGAATTCACCCCTCCACTTT. Translating it yields CASSARTENSPLHF. The full variable domain, rest sourced from reference TRBV25-1 and TRBJ1-6, is EADIYQTPRYLVIGTGKKITLECSQTMGHDKMYWYQQDPGMELHLIHYSYGVNSTEKGDLSSESTVSRIRTEHFPLTLESARPSHTSQYLCASSARTENSPLHFGNGTRLTVT.

There are a few counts of this clone. This chain joins TRBV28 and TRBJ2-3; 12 bases map to TRBD2. The CDR3 has 14 amino acids. CDR1 and CDR2 (germline): MDHEN, SYDVKM. J was trimmed by 8 bases and V by 2 bases; bases with no gene match: 2. CDR3 region: CASSLVGLAGTQYF. CDR3 nucleotides: TGTGCCAGCAGTTTAGTGGGACTAGCGGGTACGCAGTATTTT.

The sample holds many counts of this clone. The genes are TRBV7-3 and TRBJ1-6, with 8 nucleotides matching TRBD1. The CDR3 is 14 amino acids. Per the germline V gene, CDR1 is SGHTA and CDR2 is FQGTGA. V was clipped by 5 bases and J by 8 bases; unmatched bases: 5. CDR3 in DNA: TGTGCCAGCAGCGCTCAGGGGGCTGATTCACCCCTCCACTTT. It translates to CASSAQGADSPLHF. Variable domain in full (rest from reference TRBV7-3 and TRBJ1-6): GAGVSQTPSNKVTEKGKYVELRCDPISGHTALYWYRQSLGQGPEFLIYFQGTGAADDSGLPNDRFFAVRPEGSVSTLKIQRTERGDSAVYLCASSAQGADSPLHFGNGTRLTVT.

This rearrangement joins TRBV6-6 to TRBJ1-2, with 11 positions matching TRBD1. With 2 bases clipped from V and 2 bases from J, the junction kept 4 bases outside the gene matches. Germline lookup yields CDR1 MNHNY and CDR2 SVGAGI (reference sequence). The CDR3 runs to 16 residues. As DNA, the CDR3 is TGTGCCAGCAGTTACGTTCGGACAGGGGGCAACTATGGCTACACCTTC. It codes for CASSYVRTGGNYGYTF.

The chain carries TRBV5-1 and TRBJ2-7, with D maybe TRBD1 (6 bases). Per the germline V gene, CDR1 is SGHRS and CDR2 is YFSETQ. Trimming took 4 bases from V and 3 from J, leaving 11 bases between them. The CDR3 spans 13 residues. In nucleotides, the CDR3 is TGCGCCAGCAGCCGAGGGGGTGACTACGAGCAGTACTTC. As protein: CASSRGGDYEQYF. The complete variable domain, with remaining parts taken from reference TRBV5-1 and TRBJ2-7, reads KAGVTQTPRYLIKTRGQQVTLSCSPISGHRSVSWYQQTPGQGLQFLFEYFSETQRNKGNFPGRFSGRQFSNSRSEMNVSTLELGDSALYLCASSRGGDYEQYFGPGTRLTVT.

This clone has ten or more counts. CDR3 nucleotides: TGTGCCAGCAGCCCAAGTGGACGGTGGGGGGAGACCCAGTACTTC. It is translated as CASSPSGRWGETQYF. The genes are TRBV7-2 and TRBJ2-5, with D perhaps matching TRBD1 or TRBD2 (5 bases each). Trimming pared 5 bases from V and 5 bases from J, leaving 18 bases between. Germline assignment: CDR1 SGHTA and CDR2 FQGNSA. The CDR3 is made up of 15 amino acids.

This clone was counted ten times or more. The rearrangement uses TRBV19 and TRBJ1-5; D is unresolved. This CDR3 has 15 amino acids. V gave up 5 bases and J gave up 7 bases, with 18 bases separating them. Germline V CDR1 and CDR2: LNHDA, SQIVND (reference sequence). CDR3 coding DNA: TGTGCCAGTAGTGTTCGGGCCTCAGAGAGGCAGCCCCAGCATTTT. As protein: CASSVRASERQPQHF. Full variable domain (outside the CDR3, taken from reference TRBV19 and TRBJ1-5): DGGITQSPKYLFRKEGQNVTLSCEQNLNHDAMYWYRQDPGQGLRLIYYSQIVNDFQKGDIAEGYSVSREKKESFPLTVTSAQKNPTAFYLCASSVRASERQPQHFGDGTRLSIL.

This clone was seen ten or more times. CDR3 coding DNA: TGTGCCAGCACCACCGGGGGGACGGCCACCTACGAGCAGTACTTC. Residues: CASTTGGTATYEQYF. V is TRBV2 and J is TRBJ2-7; 7 nucleotides align to TRBD2. This CDR3 region has 15 residues. The germline CDR1 and CDR2 sequences are SNHLY and FYNNEI. With V trimmed by 7 bases and J by 2 bases, 11 bases remained unmatched.

In its sample, this clone was seen many times. This chain uses TRBV6-1 with TRBJ2-4, with D unresolved. V was pared by 2 bases and J by 0 bases, with 5 bases between. CDR1 and CDR2 from the germline V gene are MNHNS and SASEGT. The CDR3 is 14 amino acids. CDR3 in DNA: TGTGCCAGCAGTGAAACGGTAGCCAAAAACATTCAGTACTTC. Translation gives CASSETVAKNIQYF.

Of note for this clone: The junction and the germline gene differ at one end; a read error may be behind it. The genes are TRBV20-1 and TRBJ1-1; unclear D gene. The CDR3 runs to 11 residues. Germline CDR1 DFQATT, CDR2 SNEGSKA (reference sequence). The CDR3 DNA is TGCGGTGCTCCAGTGAACACTGAAGCTTTCTTT. It yields the protein CGAPVNTEAFF.

In its sample, this clone was seen many times. The chain recombines TRBV10-2 with TRBJ1-1; D unclear. This CDR3 spans 13 amino acids. The V end lost 7 bases, the J end lost 0 bases, and 9 bases lay between the germline ends. The germline gives CDR1 WSHSY, CDR2 SAAADI. CDR3 nucleotides: TGCGCCAGCATCCGCACCCTGAACACTGAAGCTTTCTTT. Translating it yields CASIRTLNTEAFF.

The genes are TRBV6-4 and TRBJ2-1, with TRBD2 matching 7 bases. Trimming cost V 2 bases and J 2 bases; bases outside gene matches: 9. CDR1 and CDR2 from the germline V gene are MRHNA and SNTAGT. The CDR3 length is 17 residues. CDR3 DNA: TGTGCCAGCAGTGACCCACCCCTAGCGGTAACCTACAATGAGCAGTTCTTC. Translated: CASSDPPLAVTYNEQFF.

This clone was seen only a few times. The genes are TRBV6-2 or TRBV6-3 and TRBJ1-4, with D possibly TRBD1 on 5 matching bases. Germline V CDR1 and CDR2: MNHEY, SVGEGT. The CDR3 is 15 residues long. V dropped 5 bases and J dropped 4 bases, with 14 bases sitting between them. DNA of the CDR3: TGTGCCAGCAGTCAATCGACAGTTGGTAATGAAAAACTGTTTTTT. Residues: CASSQSTVGNEKLFF.

This clone qualifies as medium-sized. This chain uses TRBV4-1 with TRBJ2-7; D uncertain. The germline V gene encodes CDR1 MGHRA and CDR2 YSYEKL. The CDR3 contains 16 residues. Trimming shortened V by 2 bases and J by 2 bases, and 16 bases separated the two germline ends. Here the CDR3 reads CASSQRSRSNTYEQYF. As DNA, the CDR3 is TGCGCCAGCAGCCAACGAAGCAGGAGCAATACCTACGAGCAGTACTTC.

This clone was recorded many times. The rearrangement links TRBV28 to TRBJ2-7; 9 bases are shared with TRBD1. The CDR3 is made up of 15 amino acids. Looked up from germline, CDR1 is MDHEN and CDR2 is SYDVKM. V trimming: 5 bases; J trimming: 3 bases; junction bases outside the gene matches: 8. CDR3 region: CASSLPGTGIYEQYF. The CDR3 DNA reads as TGTGCCAGCAGTCTGCCCGGGACAGGGATCTACGAGCAGTACTTC.